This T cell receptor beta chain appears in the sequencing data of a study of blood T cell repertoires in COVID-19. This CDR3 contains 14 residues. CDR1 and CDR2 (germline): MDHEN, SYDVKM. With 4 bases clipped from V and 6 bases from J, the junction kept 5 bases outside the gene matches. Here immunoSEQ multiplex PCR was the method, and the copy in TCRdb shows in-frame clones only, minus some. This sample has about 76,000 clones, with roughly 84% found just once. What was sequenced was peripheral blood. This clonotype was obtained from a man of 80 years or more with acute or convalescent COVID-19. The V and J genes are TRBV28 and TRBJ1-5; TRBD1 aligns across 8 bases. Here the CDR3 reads CASSSRQGTQPQHF. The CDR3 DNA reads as TGTGCCAGCAGTTCGAGACAGGGGACTCAGCCCCAGCATTTT.